The present T cell receptor beta chain was sequenced within a study of control samples from healthy donors and cancer patients. This clone was counted once. The table came from immunoSEQ multiplex PCR; TCRdb's copy has only in-frame clones and leaves some out. Counted here are about 94,000 clones, over 75% occurring once; the ten biggest clones make up less than 4.5%. From germline, CDR1 is LNHNV and CDR2 YYDKDF (reference sequence). CDR3 length: 14 residues. V shed 7 bases and J 3 bases; nucleotides not matched to a gene: 7. This chain links TRBV15 with TRBJ1-1; 8 bases line up with TRBD1. This TCR was recovered from a young woman in good health. Sample: blood. The DNA of the CDR3 is TGTGCCACCAACCCAAGACAGGGGCACACTGAAGCTTTCTTT. Translated, it gives CATNPRQGHTEAFF.